This T cell receptor (beta chain) was found in a study of CXCR3-negative and CXCR3-positive naive CD8 T cells. Turning to this clonotype: No antigen is known for it.

Notes on the study in general: Naive cells with CXCR3 showed TRB CDR3s that were more hydrophobic than those in CXCR3-negative naive cells. With respect to TRBV-TRBJ usage, naive CXCR3-negative and CXCR3-positive cells were similar; memory differed.

Sorting yielded triplicates of hundreds of thousands of cells for each CD8+ T cell subset. UMI-labeled 5' RACE TRB cDNA libraries were prepared from the cells. After re-calling the 5' RACE reads, TCRdb lists one entry per CDR3 protein, DNA absent. The sample table sets out about 89,000 distinct CDR3 sequences. CDR3 length: 14 amino acids. The germline CDR1 and CDR2 sequences are SEHNR and FQNEAQ (reference sequence). The sequenced sample was naive CXCR3+ CD8+ T cells from blood. Noted subset: CD45RO-CCR7+CD27+CD95- naive CD8+ T cells expressing CXCR3 (TNR3+). The chain links TRBV7-9 to TRBJ1-4. The origin of this receptor is a human donor in good health. Some clones in this sample may be carry-over from other donors' samples. CDR3 residues: CASSPIVGDEKLFF.